The clone carrying this T cell receptor beta chain showed up just once. What it binds is unknown. The sample comes from a study of cytomegalovirus exposure and HLA in healthy donors. The germline gives CDR1 SGHAT, CDR2 FQNNGV. The ends were cut back, 5 bases at V and 4 bases at J, with 17 bases in the middle. The CDR3 consists of 15 residues. Study-wide results and caveats: A further, later analysis showed that HLA-associated TCR beta chains (compared with equally common others) were more clonally expanded. A later analysis by the authors found several of the most significant clusters apparently linked to common viral pathogens. CMV antigen specificity was confirmed in vitro for a few CMV-associated chains.

Both 60 Vbeta primers and 13 Jbeta primers went into the PCR. Clones were sequenced by immunoSEQ multiplex PCR, and TCRdb holds only the in-frame ones, with some missing. The data show over 150,000 clones, with about four fifths seen just once and around 7.2% held by the top ten. The sequence came from a man aged 25 to 40 in good health and CMV-seropositive. J is TRBJ1-1 and V is TRBV11-2; no firm D call. Sample: PBMCs. In nucleotides, the CDR3 is TGTGCCAGCAGCGACCAGGAGGCTTTGGGCACTGAAGCTTTCTTT. This translates into CASSDQEALGTEAFF.